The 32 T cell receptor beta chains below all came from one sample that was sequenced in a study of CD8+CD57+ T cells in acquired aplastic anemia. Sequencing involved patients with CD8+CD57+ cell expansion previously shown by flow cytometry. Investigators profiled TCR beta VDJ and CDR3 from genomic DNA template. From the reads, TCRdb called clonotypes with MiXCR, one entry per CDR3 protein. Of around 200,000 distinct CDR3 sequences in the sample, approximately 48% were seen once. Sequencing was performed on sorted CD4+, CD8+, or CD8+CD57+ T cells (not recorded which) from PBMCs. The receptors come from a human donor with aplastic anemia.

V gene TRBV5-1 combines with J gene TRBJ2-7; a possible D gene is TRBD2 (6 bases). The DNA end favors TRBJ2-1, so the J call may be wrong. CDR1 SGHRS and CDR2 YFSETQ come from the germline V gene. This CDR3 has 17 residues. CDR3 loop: CASSLATFGGAYNEQFF. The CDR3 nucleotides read TGCGCCAGCAGCTTGGCTACTTTTGGCGGGGCCTACAATGAGCAGTTCTTC.

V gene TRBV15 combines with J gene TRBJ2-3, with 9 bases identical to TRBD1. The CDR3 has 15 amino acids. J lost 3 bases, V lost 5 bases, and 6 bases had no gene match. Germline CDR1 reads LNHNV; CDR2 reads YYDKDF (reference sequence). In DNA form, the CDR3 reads TGTGCCACCAGCCCTCGGGACAGGGTGACAGATACGCAGTATTTT. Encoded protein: CATSPRDRVTDTQYF.

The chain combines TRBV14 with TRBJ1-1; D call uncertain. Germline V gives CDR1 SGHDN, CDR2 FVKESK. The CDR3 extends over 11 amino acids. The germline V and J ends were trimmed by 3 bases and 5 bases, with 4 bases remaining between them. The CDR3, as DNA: TGTGCCAGCAGCCATGGGACTGAAGCTTTCTTT. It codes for CASSHGTEAFF. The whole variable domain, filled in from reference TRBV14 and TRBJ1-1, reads EAGVTQFPSHSVIEKGQTVTLRCDPISGHDNLYWYRRVMGKEIKFLLHFVKESKQDESGMPNNRFLAERTGGTYSTLKVQPAELEDSGVYFCASSHGTEAFFGQGTRLTVV.

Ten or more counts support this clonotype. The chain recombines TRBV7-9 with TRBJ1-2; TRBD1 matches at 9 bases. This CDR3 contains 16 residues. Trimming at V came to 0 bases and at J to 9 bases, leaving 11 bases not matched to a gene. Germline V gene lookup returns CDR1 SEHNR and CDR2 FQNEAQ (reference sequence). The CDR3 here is CASSLAGGQGAWRYTF. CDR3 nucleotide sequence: TGTGCCAGCAGCTTAGCTGGGGGACAGGGAGCTTGGCGCTACACCTTC.

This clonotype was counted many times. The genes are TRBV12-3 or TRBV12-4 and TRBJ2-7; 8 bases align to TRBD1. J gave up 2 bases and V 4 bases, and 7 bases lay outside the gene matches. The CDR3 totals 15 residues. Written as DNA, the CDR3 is TGTGCCAGCAGTTCCTACCCACAGGGGGCCTACGAGCAGTACTTC. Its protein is CASSSYPQGAYEQYF.

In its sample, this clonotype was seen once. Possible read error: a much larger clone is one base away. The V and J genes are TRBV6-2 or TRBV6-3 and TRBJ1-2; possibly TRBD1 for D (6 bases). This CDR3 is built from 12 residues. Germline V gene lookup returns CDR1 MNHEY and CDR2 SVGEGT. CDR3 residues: CVSSYRVAGYTF. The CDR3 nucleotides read TGTGTCAGCAGTTACAGGGTGGCTGGCTACACCTTC.

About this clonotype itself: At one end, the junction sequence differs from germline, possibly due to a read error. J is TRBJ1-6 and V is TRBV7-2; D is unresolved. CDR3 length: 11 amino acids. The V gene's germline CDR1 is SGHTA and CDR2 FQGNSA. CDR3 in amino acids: CASSRNSSLHF. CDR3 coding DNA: TGTGCCAGCAGCCGTAATTCATCCCTCCACTTT.

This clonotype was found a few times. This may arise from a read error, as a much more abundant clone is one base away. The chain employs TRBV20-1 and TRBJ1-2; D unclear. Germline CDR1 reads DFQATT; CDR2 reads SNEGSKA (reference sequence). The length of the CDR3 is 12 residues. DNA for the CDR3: TGCAGTGCTCCCACTGCTAACTATGGCTACGCCTTC. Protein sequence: CSAPTANYGYAF.

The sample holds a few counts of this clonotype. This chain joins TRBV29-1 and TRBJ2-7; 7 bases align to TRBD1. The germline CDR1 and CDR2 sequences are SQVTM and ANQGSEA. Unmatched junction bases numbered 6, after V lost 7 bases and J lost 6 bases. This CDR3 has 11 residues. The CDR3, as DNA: TGCAGCGGTAAACAGGGGATCGAGCAGTACTTC. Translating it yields CSGKQGIEQYF.

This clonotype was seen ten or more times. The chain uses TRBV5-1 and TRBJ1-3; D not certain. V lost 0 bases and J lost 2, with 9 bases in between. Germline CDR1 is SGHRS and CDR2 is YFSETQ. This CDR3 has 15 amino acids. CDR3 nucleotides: TGCGCCAGCAGCTTGGAGTCCTCGACTGGAAACACCATATATTTT. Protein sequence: CASSLESSTGNTIYF. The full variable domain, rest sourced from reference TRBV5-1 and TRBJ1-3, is KAGVTQTPRYLIKTRGQQVTLSCSPISGHRSVSWYQQTPGQGLQFLFEYFSETQRNKGNFPGRFSGRQFSNSRSEMNVSTLELGDSALYLCASSLESSTGNTIYFGEGSWLTVV.

CDR3: CATSSPGTGIDTIYF. DNA for the CDR3: TGTGCCACCAGCTCCCCCGGGACAGGGATAGACACCATATATTTT. This rearrangement joins TRBV15 to TRBJ1-3; the match to TRBD1 covers 9 bases. V gave up 5 bases and J gave up 8 bases; unmatched junction bases: 10. Germline CDR1 is LNHNV and CDR2 is YYDKDF (reference sequence). There are 15 residues in the CDR3.

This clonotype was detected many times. Written as DNA, the CDR3 is TGTGCCAGCAGCCACCCAGCGGGGGGGCGGTACGAGCAGTACTTC. It specifies CASSHPAGGRYEQYF. The V call is TRBV5-4, the J call TRBJ2-7; 10 nucleotides line up with TRBD2. There are 15 residues in the CDR3. V lost 4 bases, J lost 4 bases, and 8 bases stayed unmatched. CDR1 SGHNT and CDR2 YYREEE come from the germline V gene (reference sequence). Combining the CDR3 with reference TRBV5-4 and TRBJ2-7 gives the whole variable domain ETGVTQSPTHLIKTRGQQVTLRCSSQSGHNTVSWYQQALGQGPQFIFQYYREEENGRGNFPPRFSGLQFPNYSSELNVNALELDDSALYLCASSHPAGGRYEQYFGPGTRLTVT.

This CDR3 reads CASKGQGGTNEKLFF. CDR3 nucleotide sequence: TGTGCCAGCAAAGGACAGGGCGGCACTAATGAAAAACTGTTTTTT. This chain connects TRBV2 to TRBJ1-4, with 8 bases matching TRBD1. V was pared by 7 bases and J by 2 bases, with 6 bases of the junction left unmatched. The CDR3 runs to 15 residues. Germline V lookup: CDR1 SNHLY, CDR2 FYNNEI.

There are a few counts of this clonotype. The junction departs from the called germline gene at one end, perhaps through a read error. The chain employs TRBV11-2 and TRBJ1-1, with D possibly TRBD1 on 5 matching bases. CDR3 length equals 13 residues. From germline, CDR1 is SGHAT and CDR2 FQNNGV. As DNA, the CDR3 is TGTGCCAGCAGCTCTAACAGGAACACTGAAGCCTTCTTT. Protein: CASSSNRNTEAFF. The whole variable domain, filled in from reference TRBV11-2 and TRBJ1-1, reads EAGVAQSPRYKIIEKRQSVAFWCNPISGHATLYWYQQILGQGPKLLIQFQNNGVVDDSQLPKDRFSAERLKGVDSTLKIQPAKLEDSAVYLCASSSNRNTEAFFGQGTRLTVV.

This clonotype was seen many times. The CDR3 sequence: CASSQAFGTGKKLFF. CDR3 nucleotides: TGTGCCAGCAGCCAAGCGTTCGGGACAGGGAAAAAACTGTTTTTT. The chain combines TRBV14 with TRBJ1-4, with 9 positions matching TRBD1. Unmatched junction bases numbered 6, after V lost 1 base and J lost 9 bases. The CDR3 has 15 residues. Germline V gene data show CDR1 as SGHDN and CDR2 as FVKESK.

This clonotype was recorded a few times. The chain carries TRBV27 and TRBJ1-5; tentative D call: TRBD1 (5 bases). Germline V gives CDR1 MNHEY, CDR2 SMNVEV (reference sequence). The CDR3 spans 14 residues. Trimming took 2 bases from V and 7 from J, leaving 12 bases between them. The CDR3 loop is CASSLRQTGQPQHF. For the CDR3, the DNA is TGTGCCAGCAGTTTAAGACAGACTGGCCAGCCCCAGCATTTT.

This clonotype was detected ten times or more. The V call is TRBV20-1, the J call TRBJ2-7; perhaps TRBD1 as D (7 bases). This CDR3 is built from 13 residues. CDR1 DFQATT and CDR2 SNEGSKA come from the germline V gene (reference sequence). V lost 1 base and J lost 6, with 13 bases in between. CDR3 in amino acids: CSARGPGGSEQYF. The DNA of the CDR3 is TGCAGTGCTAGAGGTCCAGGGGGGAGCGAGCAGTACTTC.

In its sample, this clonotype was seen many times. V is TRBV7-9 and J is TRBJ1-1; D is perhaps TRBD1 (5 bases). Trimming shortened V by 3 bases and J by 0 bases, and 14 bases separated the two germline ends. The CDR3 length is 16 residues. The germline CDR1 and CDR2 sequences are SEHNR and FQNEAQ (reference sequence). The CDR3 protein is CASSLRGGEMNTEAFF. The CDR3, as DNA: TGTGCCAGCAGCTTGCGGGGGGGGGAAATGAACACTGAAGCTTTCTTT.

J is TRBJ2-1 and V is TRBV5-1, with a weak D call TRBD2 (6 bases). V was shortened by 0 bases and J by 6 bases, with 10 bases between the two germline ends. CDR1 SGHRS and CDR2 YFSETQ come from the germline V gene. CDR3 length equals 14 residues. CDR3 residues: CASSLDLAANEQFF. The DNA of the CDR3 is TGCGCCAGCAGCTTGGATTTAGCGGCCAATGAGCAGTTCTTC.

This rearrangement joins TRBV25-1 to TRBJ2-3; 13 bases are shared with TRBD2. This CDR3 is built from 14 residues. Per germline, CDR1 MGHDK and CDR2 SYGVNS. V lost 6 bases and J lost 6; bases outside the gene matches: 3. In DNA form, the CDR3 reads TGTGCCAGCAGGACTAGCGGGGGGTCCGATACGCAGTATTTT. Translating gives CASRTSGGSDTQYF.

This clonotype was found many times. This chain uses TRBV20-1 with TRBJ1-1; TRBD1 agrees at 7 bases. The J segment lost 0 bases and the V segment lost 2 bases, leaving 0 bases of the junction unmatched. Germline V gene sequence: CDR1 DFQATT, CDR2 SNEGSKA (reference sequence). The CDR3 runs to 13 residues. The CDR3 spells CSARQGVNTEAFF. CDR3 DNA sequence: TGCAGTGCTAGACAGGGGGTGAACACTGAAGCTTTCTTT.

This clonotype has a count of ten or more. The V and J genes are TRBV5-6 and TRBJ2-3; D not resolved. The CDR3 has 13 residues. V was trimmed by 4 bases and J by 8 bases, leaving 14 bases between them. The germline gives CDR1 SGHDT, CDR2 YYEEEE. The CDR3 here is CASSLRRQPTQYF. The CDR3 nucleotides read TGTGCCAGCAGCCTCCGCCGCCAACCTACGCAGTATTTT. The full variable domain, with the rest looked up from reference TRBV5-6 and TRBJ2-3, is DAGVTQSPTHLIKTRGQQVTLRCSPKSGHDTVSWYQQALGQGPQFIFQYYEEEERQRGNFPDRFSGHQFPNYSSELNVNALLLGDSALYLCASSLRRQPTQYFGPGTRLTVL.

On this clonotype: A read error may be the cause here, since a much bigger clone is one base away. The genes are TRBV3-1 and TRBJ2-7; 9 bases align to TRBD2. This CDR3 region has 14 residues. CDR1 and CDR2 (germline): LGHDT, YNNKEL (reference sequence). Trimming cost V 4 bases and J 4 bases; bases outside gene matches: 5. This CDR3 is CASSRRGGLYEQYF. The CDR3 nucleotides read TGTGCCAGCAGCCGGCGGGGGGGTTTGTACGAGCAGTACTTC.

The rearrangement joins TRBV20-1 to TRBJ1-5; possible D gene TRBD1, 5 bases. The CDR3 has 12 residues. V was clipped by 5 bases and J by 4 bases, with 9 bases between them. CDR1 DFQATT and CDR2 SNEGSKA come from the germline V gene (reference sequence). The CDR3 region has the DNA TGCAGTGCTCAACAGGAAAATCAGCCCCAGCATTTT. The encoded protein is CSAQQENQPQHF.

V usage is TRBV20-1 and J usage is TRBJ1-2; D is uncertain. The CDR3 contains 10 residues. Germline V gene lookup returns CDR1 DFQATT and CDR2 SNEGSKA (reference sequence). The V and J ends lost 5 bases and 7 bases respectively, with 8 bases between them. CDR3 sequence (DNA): TGCAGTGCTGCCCATAGTGGCTACACCTTC. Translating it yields CSAAHSGYTF.

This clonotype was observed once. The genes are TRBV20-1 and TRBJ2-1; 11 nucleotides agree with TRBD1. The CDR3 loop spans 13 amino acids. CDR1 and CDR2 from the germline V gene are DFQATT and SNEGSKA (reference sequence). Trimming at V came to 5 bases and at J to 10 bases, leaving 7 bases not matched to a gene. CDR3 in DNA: TGCAGTGCTCCCGGACAGGGGGCAAGAGAGCAGTTCTTC. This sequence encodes CSAPGQGAREQFF.

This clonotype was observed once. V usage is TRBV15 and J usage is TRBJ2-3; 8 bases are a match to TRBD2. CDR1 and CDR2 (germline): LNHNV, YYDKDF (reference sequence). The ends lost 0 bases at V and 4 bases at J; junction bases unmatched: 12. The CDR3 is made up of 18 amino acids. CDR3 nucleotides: TGTGCCACCAGCAGAGATCTAATTCGGGGGGGGCGGTCAGATACGCAGTATTTT. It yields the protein CATSRDLIRGGRSDTQYF.

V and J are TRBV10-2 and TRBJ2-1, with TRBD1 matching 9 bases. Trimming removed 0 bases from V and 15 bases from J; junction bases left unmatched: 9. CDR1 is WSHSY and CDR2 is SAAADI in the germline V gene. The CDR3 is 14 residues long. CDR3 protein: CASSESLPGQGPFF. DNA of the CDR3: TGCGCCAGCAGTGAGTCCTTACCGGGACAGGGACCGTTCTTC.

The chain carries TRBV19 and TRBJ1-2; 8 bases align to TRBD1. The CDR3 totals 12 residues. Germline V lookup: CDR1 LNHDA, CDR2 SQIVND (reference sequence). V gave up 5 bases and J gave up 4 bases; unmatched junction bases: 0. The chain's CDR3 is CASSGTGYGYTF. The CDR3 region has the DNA TGTGCCAGTAGTGGGACAGGCTATGGCTACACCTTC.

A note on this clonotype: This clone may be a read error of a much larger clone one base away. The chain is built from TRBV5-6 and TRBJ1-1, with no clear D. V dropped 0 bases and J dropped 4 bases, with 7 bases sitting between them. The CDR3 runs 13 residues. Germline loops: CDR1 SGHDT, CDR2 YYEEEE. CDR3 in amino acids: CASSLVPSTEAFF. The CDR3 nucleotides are TGTGCCAGCAGCTTGGTTCCAAGCACTGAAGCTTTCTTT.

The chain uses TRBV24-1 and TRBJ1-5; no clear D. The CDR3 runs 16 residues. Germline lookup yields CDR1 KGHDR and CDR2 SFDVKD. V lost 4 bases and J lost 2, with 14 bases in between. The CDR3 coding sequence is TGTGCCACCAGTGACACGAAGGGCCGGGGCAATCAGCCCCAGCATTTT. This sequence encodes CATSDTKGRGNQPQHF.

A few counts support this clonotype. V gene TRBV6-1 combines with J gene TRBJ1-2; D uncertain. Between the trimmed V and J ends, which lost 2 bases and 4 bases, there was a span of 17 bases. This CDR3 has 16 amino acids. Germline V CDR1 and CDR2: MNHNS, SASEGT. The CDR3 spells CASSELVNLRSYGYTF. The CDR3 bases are TGTGCCAGCAGTGAATTGGTAAATTTAAGGTCCTATGGCTACACCTTC.